This T cell receptor (beta chain) was identified in a study of blood T cell repertoires in COVID-19. About the research overall: The cDNA or gDNA used as material had been derived from T cells, B-cell-depleted T cells, or PBMCs.

The assay was immunoSEQ multiplex PCR, and TCRdb's table has in-frame clones only and misses some. The sample contains around 120,000 clones, over 85% of which appear only once. Trimming pared 2 bases from V and 0 bases from J, leaving 15 bases between. Germline lookup yields CDR1 SGHNT and CDR2 YENEEA. CDR3 length: 17 amino acids. The origin of this receptor is a man between 60 and 75 years old with COVID-19, enrolled during active disease. The specimen was peripheral blood. V usage is TRBV11-3 and J usage is TRBJ2-3; possibly TRBD2 for D (6 bases). The DNA for the CDR3 is TGTGCCAGCAGCTTACGGCGGGGACGTGCTAGCACAGATACGCAGTATTTT. It codes for CASSLRRGRASTDTQYF.